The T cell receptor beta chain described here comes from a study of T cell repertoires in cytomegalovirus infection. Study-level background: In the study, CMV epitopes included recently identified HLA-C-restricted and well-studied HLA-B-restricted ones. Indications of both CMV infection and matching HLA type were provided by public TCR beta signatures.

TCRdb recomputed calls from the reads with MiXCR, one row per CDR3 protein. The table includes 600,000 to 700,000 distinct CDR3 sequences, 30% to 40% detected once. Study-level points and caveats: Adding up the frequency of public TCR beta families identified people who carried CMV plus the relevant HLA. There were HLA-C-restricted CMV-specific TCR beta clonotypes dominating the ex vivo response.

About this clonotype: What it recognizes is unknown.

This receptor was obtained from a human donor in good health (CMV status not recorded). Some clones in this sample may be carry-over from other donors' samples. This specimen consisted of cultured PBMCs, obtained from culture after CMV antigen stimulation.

CDR3 loop: CASSLIDRGGYNEQFF. DNA of the CDR3: TGCGCCAGCAGCCTCATCGACAGGGGCGGGTACAATGAGCAGTTCTTC. This chain uses TRBV4-1 with TRBJ2-1, with 8 bases fitting TRBD1. The CDR3 covers 16 residues. In germline, CDR1 is MGHRA, CDR2 YSYEKL. Trimming cost V 4 bases and J 4 bases; bases outside gene matches: 9.